The 21 T cell receptor beta chains listed next were all sequenced from one sample in a study of PD-L1 blockade in urothelial cancer. Clones were sequenced by immunoSEQ multiplex PCR, and TCRdb holds only the in-frame ones, with some missing. The repertoire holds under 70,000 clones, with 75% to 85% as singletons. Time point described: pretreatment peripheral blood. The specimen comprised PBMCs, sampled around atezolizumab (anti-PD-L1) treatment. These receptors all come from a man aged 65 to 85 with urothelial cancer.

The gene calls are TRBV27 and TRBJ2-7, with 8 nucleotides matching TRBD1. Germline assignment: CDR1 MNHEY and CDR2 SMNVEV (reference sequence). The V segment lost 6 bases and the J segment 3 bases; nucleotides outside the gene matches: 1. The CDR3 extends over 12 amino acids. The chain's CDR3 is CASSTGGYEQYF. The CDR3 bases are TGTGCCAGCAGCACAGGGGGCTACGAGCAGTACTTC.

The sample holds many counts of this clone. This chain joins TRBV27 and TRBJ2-3, with TRBD2 matching 7 bases. The V segment lost 5 bases and the J segment 11 bases; nucleotides outside the gene matches: 10. CDR1 and CDR2 from the germline V gene are MNHEY and SMNVEV (reference sequence). The CDR3 has 13 residues. CDR3 sequence: CASSPPYSGQQYF. The CDR3 DNA sequence: TGTGCCAGCAGTCCCCCTTATAGCGGGCAGCAGTATTTT.

V gene TRBV28 combines with J gene TRBJ2-7, with 7 bases identical to TRBD1. Looked up from germline, CDR1 is MDHEN and CDR2 is SYDVKM. With V trimmed by 5 bases and J by 2 bases, 9 bases remained unmatched. This CDR3 spans 15 amino acids. Here the CDR3 DNA reads TGTGCCAGCAGTAGACTGACAGGGTTGGCCTACGAGCAGTACTTC. Its translation is CASSRLTGLAYEQYF.

The chain has TRBV7-2 and TRBJ1-1; D is ambiguous. The length of the CDR3 is 17 residues. V lost 0 bases to trimming and J lost 0 bases, with 14 bases between them. Germline V gene data show CDR1 as SGHTA and CDR2 as FQGNSA. As DNA, the CDR3 is TGTGCCAGCAGCTTAGCGGTTATGCGGGAAATGAACACTGAAGCTTTCTTT. Protein product: CASSLAVMREMNTEAFF.

CDR3 DNA: TGCGCCAGCAGCCCAGGGGGAGATACGCAGTATTTT. Its translation is CASSPGGDTQYF. The V call is TRBV4-1, the J call TRBJ2-3; 7 bases are shared with TRBD1. The CDR3 extends over 12 amino acids. Trimming removed 4 bases from V and 5 bases from J; junction bases left unmatched: 0. Germline CDR1 reads MGHRA; CDR2 reads YSYEKL.

The chain has TRBV5-1 and TRBJ1-1; tentative D call: TRBD1 (6 bases). CDR1 is SGHRS and CDR2 is YFSETQ in the germline V gene. V was pared by 4 bases and J by 3 bases, with 13 bases between. CDR3 length: 14 residues. CDR3 nucleotides: TGCGCCAGCAGCCCACAACAGGGAGACACTGAAGCTTTCTTT. Translation: CASSPQQGDTEAFF.

V usage is TRBV7-3 and J usage is TRBJ2-3; TRBD2 matches at 8 bases. The junction had 4 bases not matched to a gene; V was cut back by 4 bases and J by 1 base. Germline CDR1 and CDR2: SGHTA and FQGTGA. This CDR3 comprises 15 residues. CDR3 loop: CASSSGGVGTDTQYF. CDR3 nucleotide sequence: TGTGCCAGCAGCTCCGGGGGGGTGGGCACAGATACGCAGTATTTT.

In its sample, this clone was seen a few times. This rearrangement joins TRBV5-6 to TRBJ1-3; D uncertain. Trimming took 0 bases from V and 4 from J, leaving 8 bases between them. Germline lookup yields CDR1 SGHDT and CDR2 YYEEEE. The CDR3 sequence is 14 residues long. The chain's CDR3 is CASSLDRAGNTIYF. DNA of the CDR3: TGTGCCAGCAGCTTGGACCGAGCGGGAAACACCATATATTTT.

The V call is TRBV29-1, the J call TRBJ2-1, with D possibly TRBD2 on 5 matching bases. Trimming cost V 3 bases and J 9 bases, with 18 bases left between them. In germline, CDR1 is SQVTM, CDR2 ANQGSEA. The CDR3 is made up of 14 amino acids. CDR3 DNA sequence: TGCAGCGTTGACTCCGCCAGTCCACGGGGTGAGCAGTTCTTC. It translates to CSVDSASPRGEQFF.

This clone was seen just once. The V call is TRBV5-6, the J call TRBJ1-2; no definite D call. Germline V gene lookup returns CDR1 SGHDT and CDR2 YYEEEE. This CDR3 comprises 14 residues. V lost 3 bases and J 0 bases, leaving 9 bases between the germline ends. Here the CDR3 reads CASSWTETNYGYTF. CDR3 coding DNA: TGTGCCAGCAGCTGGACTGAAACTAACTATGGCTACACCTTC.

The chain recombines TRBV28 with TRBJ2-5, with a possible D match to TRBD1 (6 bases). V was shortened by 8 bases and J by 2 bases, with 15 bases between the two germline ends. Germline V gives CDR1 MDHEN, CDR2 SYDVKM. This CDR3 comprises 14 residues. CDR3 in DNA: TGTGCCAGCTGGCGGCGGACAGAACAAGAGACCCAGTACTTC. It translates to CASWRRTEQETQYF.

The table lists this clone with many counts. V and J are TRBV27 and TRBJ2-1; 11 nucleotides align to TRBD1. J lost 6 bases, V lost 5 bases, and 3 bases had no gene match. Germline CDR1 MNHEY, CDR2 SMNVEV (reference sequence). This CDR3 contains 14 residues. The CDR3 region is CASSRGTGGNEQFF. The CDR3 DNA reads as TGTGCCAGCAGTAGGGGGACAGGGGGCAATGAGCAGTTCTTC.

This clone has just one count. The V gene is TRBV4-2, the J gene TRBJ2-1, with 12 bases matching TRBD2. The V and J ends lost 4 bases and 3 bases, in that order; junction bases with no gene match: 7. Looked up from germline, CDR1 is LGHNA and CDR2 is YNFKEQ. CDR3 length: 17 amino acids. The DNA of the CDR3 is TGTGCCAGCAGCCGCCGGACTAGCGGGACTTTCTACAATGAGCAGTTCTTC. Translating it yields CASSRRTSGTFYNEQFF.

The V and J genes are TRBV6-5 and TRBJ2-7, with D tentatively TRBD2 (5 bases). This CDR3 has 15 residues. Germline CDR1 and CDR2: MNHEY and SVGAGI. The V end was cut by 0 bases, the J end by 4 bases, with 13 bases between. CDR3 nucleotide sequence: TGTGCCAGCAGTTACTCAGGGAGCTTGGGATACGAGCAGTACTTC. As protein: CASSYSGSLGYEQYF.

J is TRBJ2-3 and V is TRBV27; 8 bases agree with TRBD2. Germline CDR1 MNHEY, CDR2 SMNVEV (reference sequence). This CDR3 is 14 amino acids long. Germline trimming cut 2 bases from V and 6 bases from J; bases unmatched to any gene: 4. This CDR3 reads CASSLAAGVDTQYF. The DNA of the CDR3 is TGTGCCAGCAGTTTAGCAGCGGGAGTGGATACGCAGTATTTT.

This clone was detected only once. This chain uses TRBV28 with TRBJ1-1; D is possibly TRBD1 (6 bases). Germline V CDR1 and CDR2: MDHEN, SYDVKM. V dropped 7 bases and J dropped 3 bases, with 18 bases sitting between them. The CDR3 covers 15 residues. In DNA form, the CDR3 reads TGTGCCAGCATTACCCCGGGACAAGGTCACACTGAAGCTTTCTTT. Encoded protein: CASITPGQGHTEAFF.

The gene calls are TRBV11-2 and TRBJ2-1; 8 bases are a match to TRBD1. The CDR3 extends over 17 amino acids. The germline V gene encodes CDR1 SGHAT and CDR2 FQNNGV. V shed 4 bases, J shed 0 bases, and the junction held 8 bases outside the gene matches. CDR3 loop: CASSWGQAVSSYNEQFF. The CDR3, as DNA: TGTGCCAGCAGCTGGGGACAGGCGGTAAGCTCCTACAATGAGCAGTTCTTC.

The chain combines TRBV5-4 with TRBJ1-5; D call uncertain. This CDR3 contains 16 residues. Trimming pared 2 bases from V and 0 bases from J, leaving 12 bases between. The germline V gene has CDR1 SGHNT and CDR2 YYREEE (reference sequence). The CDR3 region is CASSFSGWYSNQPQHF. The CDR3 nucleotides are TGTGCCAGCAGCTTCAGCGGGTGGTATAGCAATCAGCCCCAGCATTTT. Filled out from reference TRBV5-4 and TRBJ1-5, the complete variable domain reads ETGVTQSPTHLIKTRGQQVTLRCSSQSGHNTVSWYQQALGQGPQFIFQYYREEENGRGNFPPRFSGLQFPNYSSELNVNALELDDSALYLCASSFSGWYSNQPQHFGDGTRLSIL.

This sequence joins TRBV4-3 and TRBJ2-5; possible D gene TRBD1, 6 bases. Germline V gene sequence: CDR1 LGHNA, CDR2 YSLEER. V was shortened by 1 base and J by 1 base, with 10 bases between the two germline ends. The length of the CDR3 is 15 residues. For the CDR3, the DNA is TGCGCCAGCAGCCAAGGATCCAGGGGCCAAGAGACCCAGTACTTC. It encodes CASSQGSRGQETQYF.

The gene calls are TRBV4-1 and TRBJ2-7; TRBD2 matches 7 bases. CDR1 is MGHRA, CDR2 YSYEKL, per germline. The length of the CDR3 is 18 residues. The V gene end was trimmed by 1 base and the J gene end by 2 bases; junction bases not matched to a gene: 14. The CDR3: CASSQVEGASGATYEQYF. The DNA for the CDR3 is TGCGCCAGCAGCCAAGTTGAGGGAGCGAGCGGGGCCACCTACGAGCAGTACTTC.

This clone came up once. The CDR3 sequence is CAISEVAGERGETQYF. The CDR3 DNA reads TGTGCCATCAGTGAGGTAGCGGGAGAGAGGGGAGAGACCCAGTACTTC. The chain has TRBV10-3 and TRBJ2-5, with TRBD2 identical over 9 bases. CDR1 ENHRY and CDR2 SYGVKD come from the germline V gene. The CDR3 covers 16 residues. Trimming removed 2 bases from V and 4 bases from J; junction bases left unmatched: 8.